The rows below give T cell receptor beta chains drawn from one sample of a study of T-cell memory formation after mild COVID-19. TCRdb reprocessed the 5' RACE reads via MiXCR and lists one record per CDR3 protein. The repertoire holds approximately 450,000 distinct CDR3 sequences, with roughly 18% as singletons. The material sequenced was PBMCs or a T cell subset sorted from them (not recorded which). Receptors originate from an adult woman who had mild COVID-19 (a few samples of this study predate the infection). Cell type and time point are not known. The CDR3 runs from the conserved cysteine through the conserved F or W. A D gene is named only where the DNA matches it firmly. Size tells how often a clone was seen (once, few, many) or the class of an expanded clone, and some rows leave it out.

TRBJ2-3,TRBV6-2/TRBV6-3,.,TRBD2,TGTGCCAGCATTAAGACTAGCGGGGGCTTGCATACGCAGTATTTT,CASIKTSGGLHTQYF
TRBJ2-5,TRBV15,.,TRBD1,TGTGCCACCAGCAAACTACTCGGACAGGGGCGCCAAGAGACCCAGTACTTC,CATSKLLGQGRQETQYF
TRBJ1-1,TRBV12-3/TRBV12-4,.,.,TGTGCCAGCAGAGCCCCAGGGGCAGGCACTGAAGCTTTCTTT,CASRAPGAGTEAFF
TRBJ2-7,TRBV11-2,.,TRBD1,TGTGCCAGCAGCGGGGACAGGCGATCCTACGAGCAGTACTTC,CASSGDRRSYEQYF
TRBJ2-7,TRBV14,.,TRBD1,TGTGCCAGCAGCCCCCGGACAGGGGAAGAGCAGTACTTC,CASSPRTGEEQYF
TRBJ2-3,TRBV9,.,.,TGTGCCAGCCACACCACCTTTCCCCGAAGCACAGATACGCAGTATTTT,CASHTTFPRSTDTQYF
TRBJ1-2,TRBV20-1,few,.,TGCAGTGCTGAACGATTAGGACAACAGAACTATGGCTACACCTTC,CSAERLGQQNYGYTF
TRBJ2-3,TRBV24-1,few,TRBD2,TGTGCCACCAGTGATCTCCAGCGGGAGACAGATACGCAGTATTTT,CATSDLQRETDTQYF
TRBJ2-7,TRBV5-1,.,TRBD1,TGCGCCAGCAGCGTGGGACAGCCCTACTCCTACGAGCAGTACTTC,CASSVGQPYSYEQYF
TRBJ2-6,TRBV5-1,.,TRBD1,TGCGCCAGCAGCCCCGGGACAGATGTCTCTGGGGCCAACGTCCTGACTTTC,CASSPGTDVSGANVLTF
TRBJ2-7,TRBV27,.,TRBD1,TGTGCCAGCAGCGCGGCAGGACAGGGGGCCTACGAGCAGTACTTC,CASSAAGQGAYEQYF
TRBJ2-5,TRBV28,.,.,TGTGCCAGCAGTTTAGGGGGCGGGGTTCTCCCCGTACAAGAGACCCAGTACTTC,CASSLGGGVLPVQETQYF
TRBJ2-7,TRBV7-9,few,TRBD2,TGTGCCAGCAGCCCACCGACTAGCGGGGTTACCTACGAGCAGTACTTC,CASSPPTSGVTYEQYF
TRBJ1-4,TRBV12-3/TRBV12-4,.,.,TGTGCCAGCAGTTTACGGGGTTATCAAGAAAAACTGTTTTTT,CASSLRGYQEKLFF
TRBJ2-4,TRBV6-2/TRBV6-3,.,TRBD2,TGTGCCAGCAGTTACTCAGGACTAGCTCCCAAAAACATTCAGTACTTC,CASSYSGLAPKNIQYF
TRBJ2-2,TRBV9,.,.,TGTGCCAGCAGCGTAGTCCCCGAGGTCACCGGGGAGCTGTTTTTT,CASSVVPEVTGELFF
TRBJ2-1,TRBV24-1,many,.,TGTGCCACCAGTGACCCAGCCCTCGGCTCCTACAATGAGCAGTTCTTC,CATSDPALGSYNEQFF
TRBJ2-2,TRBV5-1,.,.,TGCGCCAGCATGGTGACGGGCAACACCGGGGAGCTGTTTTTT,CASMVTGNTGELFF
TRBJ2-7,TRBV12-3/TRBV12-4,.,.,TGTGCCAGCAGCCGCGCCCAGGGGTACGAGCAGTACTTC,CASSRAQGYEQYF
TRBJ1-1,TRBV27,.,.,TGTGCCAGCAGTTTATCTGGCAGGGGATCCAACACTGAAGCTTTCTTT,CASSLSGRGSNTEAFF
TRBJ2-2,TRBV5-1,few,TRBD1,TGCGCCAGCAGCTTGGGACAGGGGACTTTCTACGGAGGACTGTGGTTTTTT,CASSLGQGTFYGGLWFF
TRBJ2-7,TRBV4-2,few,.,TGTGCCAGCAGCCAAGATAGCATTTACGAGCAGTACTTC,CASSQDSIYEQYF
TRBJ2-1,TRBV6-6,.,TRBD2,TGTGCCAGCAGTTTTAGTAGCGGGAGGGCCAATGAGCAGTTCTTC,CASSFSSGRANEQFF
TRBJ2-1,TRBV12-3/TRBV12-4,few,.,TGTGCCAGCAGTTTTCGGGTCGGCGTCTATCGGTCGGAAAATGAGCAGTTCTTC,CASSFRVGVYRSENEQFF
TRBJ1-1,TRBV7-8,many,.,TGTGCCAGCAGCCCGAACACTTATGGTGCTGAAGCTTTCTTT,CASSPNTYGAEAFF
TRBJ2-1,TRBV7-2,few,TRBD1,TGTGCCAGCAGCTTAGTTGCCCTAGGGACAGGGTCCTACAATGAGCAGTTCTTC,CASSLVALGTGSYNEQFF
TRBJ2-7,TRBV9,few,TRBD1,TGTGCCAGCAGCGTAAGGTATTCAACAGGGGGCTTGGGCGAGCAGTACTTC,CASSVRYSTGGLGEQYF
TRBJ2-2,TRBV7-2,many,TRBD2,TGTGCCAGCAGCCGCCTAGCGGGAGGGTCGCCCGAGAAGGCCGGGGAGCTGTTTTTT,CASSRLAGGSPEKAGELFF
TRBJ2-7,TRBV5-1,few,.,TGCGCCAGCAGCTGGGACGGAAGCTCCTACGAGCAGTACTTC,CASSWDGSSYEQYF
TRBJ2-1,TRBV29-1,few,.,TGCAGCGTTTTTCTCGGAGGGACGAGCTCCTACAATGAGCAGTTCTTC,CSVFLGGTSSYNEQFF
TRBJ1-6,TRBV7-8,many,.,TGTGCCAGCACAGAGACAAATAATTCACCCCTCCACTTT,CASTETNNSPLHF
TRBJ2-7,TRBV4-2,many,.,TGTGCCAGCAGCCAAGGGTACGGGGGAAACGTTTACGAGCAGTACTTC,CASSQGYGGNVYEQYF
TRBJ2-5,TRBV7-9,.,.,TGTGCCAGCAGCTTAGGAGAGGGCCTGGAGACCCAGTACTTC,CASSLGEGLETQYF
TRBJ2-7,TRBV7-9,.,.,TGTGCCAGCAGCTTATCAATCTACGAGCAGTACTTC,CASSLSIYEQYF
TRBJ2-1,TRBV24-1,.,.,TGTGCCACCAGTGGTTCGGGAGATTTCTACAATGAGCAGTTCTTC,CATSGSGDFYNEQFF
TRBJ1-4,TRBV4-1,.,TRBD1,TGCGCCAGCAGCCAAGGGGACAGACTGTTTTTT,CASSQGDRLFF
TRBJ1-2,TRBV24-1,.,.,TGTGCCACCAGTGTGGGGCCAGGCTATGGCTACACCTTC,CATSVGPGYGYTF